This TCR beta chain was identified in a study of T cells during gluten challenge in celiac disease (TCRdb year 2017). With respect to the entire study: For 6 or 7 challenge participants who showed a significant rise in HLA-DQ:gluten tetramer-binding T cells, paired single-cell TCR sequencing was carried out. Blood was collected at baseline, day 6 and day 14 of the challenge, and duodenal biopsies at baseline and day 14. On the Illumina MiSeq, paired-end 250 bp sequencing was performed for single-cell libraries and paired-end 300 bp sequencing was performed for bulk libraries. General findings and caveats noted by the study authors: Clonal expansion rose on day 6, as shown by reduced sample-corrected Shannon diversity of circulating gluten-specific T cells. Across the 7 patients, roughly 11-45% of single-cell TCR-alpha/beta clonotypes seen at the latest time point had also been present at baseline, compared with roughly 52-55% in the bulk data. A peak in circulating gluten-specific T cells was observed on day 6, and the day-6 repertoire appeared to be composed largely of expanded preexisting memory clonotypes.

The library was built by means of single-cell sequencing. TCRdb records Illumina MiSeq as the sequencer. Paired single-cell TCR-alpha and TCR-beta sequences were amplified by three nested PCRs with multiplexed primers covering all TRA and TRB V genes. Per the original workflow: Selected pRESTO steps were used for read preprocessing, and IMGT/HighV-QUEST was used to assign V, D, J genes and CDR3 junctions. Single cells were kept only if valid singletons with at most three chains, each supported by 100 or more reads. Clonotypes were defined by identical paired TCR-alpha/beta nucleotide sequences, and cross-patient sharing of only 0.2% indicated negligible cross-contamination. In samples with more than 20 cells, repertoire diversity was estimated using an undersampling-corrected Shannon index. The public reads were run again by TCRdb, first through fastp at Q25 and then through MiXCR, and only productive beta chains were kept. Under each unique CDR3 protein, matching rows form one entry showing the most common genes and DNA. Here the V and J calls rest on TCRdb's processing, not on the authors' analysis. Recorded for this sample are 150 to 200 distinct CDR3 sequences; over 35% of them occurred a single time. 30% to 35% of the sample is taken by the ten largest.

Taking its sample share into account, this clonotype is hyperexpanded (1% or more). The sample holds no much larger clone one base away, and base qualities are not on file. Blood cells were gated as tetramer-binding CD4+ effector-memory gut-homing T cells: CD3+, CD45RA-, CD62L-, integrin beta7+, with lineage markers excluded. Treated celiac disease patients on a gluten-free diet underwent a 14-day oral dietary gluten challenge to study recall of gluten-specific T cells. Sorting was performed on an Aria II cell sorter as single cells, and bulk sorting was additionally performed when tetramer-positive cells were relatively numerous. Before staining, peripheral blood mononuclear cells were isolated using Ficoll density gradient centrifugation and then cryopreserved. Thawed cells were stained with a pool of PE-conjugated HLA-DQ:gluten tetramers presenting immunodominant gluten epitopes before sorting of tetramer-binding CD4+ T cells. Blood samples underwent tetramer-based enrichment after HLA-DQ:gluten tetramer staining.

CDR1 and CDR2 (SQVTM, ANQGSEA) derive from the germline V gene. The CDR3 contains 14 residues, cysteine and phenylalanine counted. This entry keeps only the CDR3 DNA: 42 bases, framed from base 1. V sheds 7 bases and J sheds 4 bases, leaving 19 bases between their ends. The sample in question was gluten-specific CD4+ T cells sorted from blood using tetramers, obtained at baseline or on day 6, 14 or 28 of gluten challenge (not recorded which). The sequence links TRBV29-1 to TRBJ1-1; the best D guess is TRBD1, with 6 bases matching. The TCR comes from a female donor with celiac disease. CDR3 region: CSGQLTGLGTEAFF. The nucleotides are TGCAGCGGCCAATTAACAGGGTTGGGCACTGAAGCTTTCTTT.